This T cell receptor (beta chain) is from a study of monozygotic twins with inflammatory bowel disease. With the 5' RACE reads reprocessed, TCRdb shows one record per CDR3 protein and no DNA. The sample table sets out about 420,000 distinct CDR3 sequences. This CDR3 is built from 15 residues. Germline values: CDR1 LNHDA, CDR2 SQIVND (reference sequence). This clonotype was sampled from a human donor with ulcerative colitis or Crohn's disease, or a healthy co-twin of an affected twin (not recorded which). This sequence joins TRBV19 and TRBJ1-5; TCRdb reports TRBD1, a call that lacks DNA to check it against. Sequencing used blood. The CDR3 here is CASSIGYRDNQPQHF.